Described below is a single TCR beta chain sequence and its context. This entry comes from a study of OX40 agonist ivuxolimab in advanced cancers. The data were produced by immunoSEQ multiplex PCR, yet TCRdb's version contains in-frame clones alone and is incomplete. Of fewer than 85,000 clones detected, around four fifths appear once; the ten largest clones hold 5% to 6%. Systemic immunosuppression or a history of autoimmune disease excluded patients. CDR1 is SEHNR and CDR2 is FQNEAQ in the germline V gene (reference sequence). The length of the CDR3 is 16 residues. V was cut by 7 bases and J by 5 bases, with 23 bases left in between.

This chain connects TRBV7-9 to TRBJ2-5; D ambiguous. Sequences were derived from CD4+ or CD8+ T cells sorted from blood, sampled in a trial of the OX40 agonist ivuxolimab. This TCR came from an adult with an advanced solid tumor such as melanoma, head and neck, liver or kidney cancer. DNA of the CDR3: TGTGCCAGCACCGAGGCTACTCCCTTCTCTTGGGAGACCCAGTACTTC. It yields the protein CASTEATPFSWETQYF.